The 12 T cell receptor beta chains below all came from one sample that was sequenced in a study of blood T cells in healthy people across ages. PCR was performed a second time for roughly 6 to 12 cycles using a sample-barcoded 5' primer and a J-beta primer mix. Each CDR3 protein gets one entry after TCRdb re-called the 5' RACE reads with MiXCR. Among more than 1,400,000 distinct CDR3 sequences listed, 42% were seen once. Sequencing used blood. These receptors originate from a woman in her late teens or twenties in good health.

This chain links TRBV28 with TRBJ1-4; the D is unclear. Trimming shortened V by 7 bases and J by 0 bases, and 9 bases separated the two germline ends. Germline CDR1 is MDHEN and CDR2 is SYDVKM. The CDR3 is made up of 14 amino acids. The CDR3 DNA reads TGTGCCAGCACCCCGATGGCAACTAATGAAAAACTGTTTTTT. This encodes CASTPMATNEKLFF.

This rearrangement joins TRBV7-2 to TRBJ1-6, with a tentative D call TRBD1 (6 bases). The V and J ends lost 5 bases and 3 bases respectively, with 20 bases between them. Per germline, CDR1 SGHTA and CDR2 FQGNSA. The CDR3 covers 18 residues. CDR3 amino acids: CASSPAWGGASYNSPLHF. As DNA, the CDR3 is TGTGCCAGCAGCCCGGCCTGGGGGGGCGCTAGCTATAATTCACCCCTCCACTTT.

The chain is built from TRBV27 and TRBJ2-1; 7 nucleotides match TRBD2. The CDR3 covers 16 residues. The V gene's germline CDR1 is MNHEY and CDR2 SMNVEV (reference sequence). Trimming removed 6 bases from V and 0 bases from J; junction bases left unmatched: 8. Here the CDR3 DNA reads TGTGCCAGCAGGTATCGGCGGGGGAGCTCCTACAATGAGCAGTTCTTC. Translated, it gives CASRYRRGSSYNEQFF.

The rearrangement links TRBV5-5 to TRBJ2-4, with 8 bases that match TRBD1. The CDR3 covers 15 residues. V dropped 4 bases and J dropped 13; count of bases not matched to a gene: 16. CDR1 SGHKS and CDR2 YYEKEE come from the germline V gene (reference sequence). This CDR3 reads CASSGPGTGSSEQYF. For the CDR3, the DNA is TGTGCCAGCAGCGGTCCCGGGACAGGATCCAGTGAGCAGTACTTC.

The chain carries TRBV7-9 and TRBJ1-4; the D is unclear. The CDR3 contains 15 residues. V lost 5 bases and J 2 bases, leaving 12 bases between the germline ends. Germline V gene data show CDR1 as SEHNR and CDR2 as FQNEAQ (reference sequence). The CDR3 loop is CASSPQTGTNEKLFF. The CDR3 DNA reads as TGTGCCAGCAGCCCTCAGACCGGGACTAATGAAAAACTGTTTTTT.

The chain has TRBV4-2 and TRBJ1-2; TRBD1 aligns across 8 bases. The CDR3 runs 14 residues. Trimming took 3 bases from V and 3 from J; bases not matched to a gene: 3. Germline values: CDR1 LGHNA, CDR2 YNFKEQ. CDR3 coding DNA: TGTGCCAGCAGCCAGTCGGGACAGGACTATGGCTACACCTTC. Amino acid sequence: CASSQSGQDYGYTF.

A note on this clonotype: Being one base from a much bigger clone, this may be a read error. This sequence joins TRBV20-1 and TRBJ1-2; D is ambiguous. Germline-derived CDR1 and CDR2 are DFQATT and SNEGSKA (reference sequence). The CDR3 consists of 11 residues. V was shortened by 7 bases and J by 12 bases, with 18 bases between the two germline ends. The CDR3 reads CSGHDIPVDTF. The CDR3 DNA follows: TGCAGTGGCCATGATATCCCGGTGGACACCTTC.

The V gene is TRBV12-3 or TRBV12-4, the J gene TRBJ2-1; 7 positions match TRBD1. With V trimmed by 6 bases and J by 7 bases, 9 bases remained unmatched. The CDR3 contains 14 residues. The CDR3 DNA is TGTGCCAGCAGGACAGGGTCCCAGGGGAATGAGCAGTTCTTC. It encodes CASRTGSQGNEQFF.

The rearrangement uses TRBV6-1 and TRBJ2-7; 7 nucleotides match TRBD1. This CDR3 comprises 13 residues. The germline CDR1 and CDR2 sequences are MNHNS and SASEGT. V shed 8 bases, J shed 3 bases, and the junction held 7 bases outside the gene matches. The CDR3 DNA reads as TGTGCCAGCGTGAGACAGGGTTTCTACGAGCAGTACTTC. Translation: CASVRQGFYEQYF.

The chain links TRBV28 to TRBJ2-1, with TRBD2 matching over 8 bases. CDR3 length: 15 residues. The V gene's germline CDR1 is MDHEN and CDR2 SYDVKM. V shed 7 bases and J 4 bases; nucleotides not matched to a gene: 9. The CDR3 DNA follows: TGTGCCAGCAACGTCGGGGGGGAAACATACAATGAGCAGTTCTTC. Protein sequence: CASNVGGETYNEQFF. Complete variable domain (other parts from reference TRBV28 and TRBJ2-1): DVKVTQSSRYLVKRTGEKVFLECVQDMDHENMFWYRQDPGLGLRLIYFSYDVKMKEKGDIPEGYSVSREKKERFSLILESASTNQTSMYLCASNVGGETYNEQFFGPGTRLTVL.

The V and J genes are TRBV12-3 or TRBV12-4 and TRBJ1-4, with D possibly being TRBD1 (5 bases). CDR3 size: 14 residues. The V gene lost 6 bases and the J gene lost 2 bases, with 10 bases spanning the gap. CDR3 DNA sequence: TGTGCCAGCAGCTTCAAGGGGACTAATGAAAAACTGTTTTTT. It yields the protein CASSFKGTNEKLFF.

This clonotype was found a few times. This rearrangement joins TRBV10-2 to TRBJ2-7; no clear D gene. The germline CDR1 and CDR2 sequences are WSHSY and SAAADI. Trimming shortened V by 2 bases and J by 4 bases, and 12 bases separated the two germline ends. The length of the CDR3 is 14 residues. In DNA form, the CDR3 reads TGCGCCAGCAGTGAGGGACCATCCGGATACGAGCAGTACTTC. The encoded protein is CASSEGPSGYEQYF.